This passage covers 18 T cell receptor beta chains from one sample sequenced in a study of T cell repertoires in cytomegalovirus infection. No cognate antigen is known for these TCRs. Using its own MiXCR run on the reads, TCRdb lists one record per CDR3 protein. The sample lists 900,000 to 950,000 distinct CDR3 sequences; around 31% were seen once. The sample consisted of cultured CD8+ T cells from PBMCs, taken from culture after CMV antigen stimulation. Receptors originate from a human donor in good health (CMV status not recorded). Some clones in this sample may be carry-over from other donors' samples.

This clonotype occurred a few times. This chain joins TRBV19 and TRBJ2-1; TRBD2 aligns across 9 bases. CDR3 length: 15 residues. In germline, CDR1 is LNHDA, CDR2 SQIVND (reference sequence). Losses at the gene ends were 7 bases for V and 4 bases for J; bases not matched to a gene: 8. This CDR3 reads CASNIAGDLYNEQFF. The CDR3 DNA follows: TGTGCCAGTAACATAGCGGGGGACCTTTACAATGAGCAGTTCTTC.

The chain couples TRBV4-3 to TRBJ1-5, with TRBD1 as a possible D gene (5 bases). V was trimmed by 2 bases and J by 0 bases, leaving 8 bases between them. The CDR3 is 15 residues long. Germline loops: CDR1 LGHNA, CDR2 YSLEER. The CDR3 DNA reads as TGCGCCAGCAGCCAAACGACAGATAGCAATCAGCCCCAGCATTTT. Translating it yields CASSQTTDSNQPQHF.

In its sample, this clonotype was seen a few times. The gene calls are TRBV24-1 and TRBJ1-2; 8 nucleotides line up with TRBD1. This CDR3 spans 16 amino acids. Germline V gene data show CDR1 as KGHDR and CDR2 as SFDVKD. Trimming removed 4 bases from V and 6 bases from J; junction bases left unmatched: 12. The CDR3 protein is CATSESSQGVFDGYTF. The CDR3 DNA is TGTGCCACCAGTGAGTCCTCACAGGGGGTTTTTGATGGCTACACCTTC.

The sample holds a few counts of this clonotype. CDR3: CASRKIRNYGYTF. The CDR3 bases are TGTGCCAGCAGAAAAATAAGAAACTATGGCTACACCTTC. The chain couples TRBV6-7 to TRBJ1-2, with D unresolved. TRBV6-7 has ORF status, its function being uncertain. V was cut by 6 bases and J by 2 bases, with 10 bases left in between. The CDR3 loop spans 13 amino acids.

This clonotype was seen a few times. The J gene is TRBJ2-2, the V gene TRBV5-4; no clear D gene. Germline V gene data show CDR1 as SGHNT and CDR2 as YYREEE (reference sequence). V lost 1 base to trimming and J lost 7 bases, with 5 bases between them. The CDR3 loop spans 12 amino acids. CDR3 loop: CASSLFDGELFF. DNA of the CDR3: TGTGCCAGCAGCTTGTTTGACGGGGAGCTGTTTTTT.

In this sample, this clonotype turned up once. The chain has TRBV19 and TRBJ1-5; 7 bases line up with TRBD1. Germline V gene lookup returns CDR1 LNHDA and CDR2 SQIVND (reference sequence). This CDR3 is built from 17 residues. V dropped 6 bases and J dropped 1; count of bases not matched to a gene: 12. The CDR3 sequence is CASRIRQGGESNQPQHF. CDR3 DNA sequence: TGTGCCAGTAGGATTAGACAGGGAGGGGAAAGCAATCAGCCCCAGCATTTT.

The count of this clonotype is one. A read error may produce the germline difference seen at one junction end. The chain combines TRBV9 with TRBJ2-1; D remains unclear. The length of the CDR3 is 12 residues. Germline CDR1 reads SGDLS; CDR2 reads YYNGEE. CDR3 DNA sequence: TGTGCTAGCAGCGTAGGAGACTATGAGCAGTTCTTC. Its protein is CASSVGDYEQFF.

This chain links TRBV27 with TRBJ2-5; D uncertain. This CDR3 is built from 17 residues. Germline V lookup: CDR1 MNHEY, CDR2 SMNVEV (reference sequence). Trimming stripped 5 bases from V and 5 bases from J, with 24 bases between. The CDR3 is CASSPTLRFGVGETQYF. The CDR3 coding sequence is TGTGCCAGCAGTCCGACCTTGAGGTTTGGGGTAGGGGAGACCCAGTACTTC.

On this clonotype: The junction shows a germline mismatch at one end, possibly a read error. V and J are TRBV7-2 and TRBJ1-5; maybe TRBD1 (5 bases). CDR1 and CDR2 (germline): SGHTA, FQGNSA. The CDR3 loop spans 15 amino acids. The CDR3 nucleotides read TGTGCCAGCAGCCTAGCTGGTGACAGTGTGCAGCCCCAGCATTTT. It translates to CASSLAGDSVQPQHF.

The chain links TRBV15 to TRBJ2-3, with no clear D. Trimming took off 8 bases at V and 2 bases at J, with 8 bases between the two ends. The germline gives CDR1 LNHNV, CDR2 YYDKDF (reference sequence). The CDR3 covers 12 residues. DNA of the CDR3: TGTGCCACCTCAGTTGACACAGATACGCAGTATTTT. Encoded protein: CATSVDTDTQYF.

The genes are TRBV15 and TRBJ2-5, with TRBD2 identical over 9 bases. The CDR3 extends over 16 amino acids. The germline V gene has CDR1 LNHNV and CDR2 YYDKDF (reference sequence). With V trimmed by 1 base and J by 5 bases, 8 bases remained unmatched. The CDR3 reads CATSRVPLAGTETQYF. The CDR3, as DNA: TGTGCCACCAGCAGAGTCCCCCTAGCGGGGACGGAGACCCAGTACTTC.

The chain recombines TRBV19 with TRBJ2-1; no clear D. The CDR3 extends over 14 amino acids. The germline CDR1 and CDR2 sequences are LNHDA and SQIVND (reference sequence). The V end was cut by 1 base, the J end by 3 bases, with 7 bases between. This chain's CDR3 is CASSIGSNYNEQFF. CDR3 DNA: TGTGCCAGTAGTATAGGATCCAACTACAATGAGCAGTTCTTC.

This clonotype turned up a few times. The chain carries TRBV11-3 and TRBJ2-1; D is unresolved. The CDR3 length is 13 residues. CDR1 is SGHNT, CDR2 YENEEA, per germline. Trimming left V 8 bases short and J 5 bases short, with 13 bases between. In DNA, the CDR3 is TGTGCCAGCGCCTTGGCAGGAGACAATGAGCAGTTCTTC. It is translated as CASALAGDNEQFF.

This clonotype occurred a few times. The chain employs TRBV19 and TRBJ1-1; maybe TRBD1 (5 bases). CDR3 length: 11 residues. Per germline, CDR1 LNHDA and CDR2 SQIVND (reference sequence). Trimming took off 7 bases at V and 4 bases at J, with 7 bases between the two ends. CDR3 DNA sequence: TGTGCCAGTATTGGGGCCACTGAAGCTTTCTTT. Its protein product is CASIGATEAFF.

The V and J genes are TRBV5-1 and TRBJ2-5; 9 bases map to TRBD1. This CDR3 comprises 16 residues. With 2 bases clipped from V and 0 bases from J, the junction kept 5 bases outside the gene matches. Germline CDR1 is SGHRS and CDR2 is YFSETQ. CDR3 sequence reads: CASSLTGGSYQETQYF. The DNA for the CDR3 is TGCGCCAGCAGCTTAACAGGGGGCTCTTACCAAGAGACCCAGTACTTC.

The V gene is TRBV12-3 or TRBV12-4, the J gene TRBJ2-3, with TRBD2 identical over 9 bases. V lost 7 bases and J lost 1; bases outside the gene matches: 15. The CDR3 is 18 amino acids. The DNA of the CDR3 is TGTGCCAGCACGCCCGGGCGGGGGGGCCCCCCCGGCACAGATACGCAGTATTTT. It translates to CASTPGRGGPPGTDTQYF.

The rearrangement uses TRBV4-1 and TRBJ1-1; D remains unclear. V lost 1 base and J 3 bases, leaving 6 bases between the germline ends. Germline CDR1 and CDR2: MGHRA and YSYEKL. The CDR3 covers 13 residues. CDR3 in DNA: TGCGCCAGCAGCCAAGCCGGGCACACTGAAGCTTTCTTT. Its translation is CASSQAGHTEAFF.

This chain uses TRBV5-5 with TRBJ2-7; D gene uncertain. The CDR3 contains 14 residues. Trimming shortened V by 0 bases and J by 4 bases, and 11 bases separated the two germline ends. From germline, CDR1 is SGHKS and CDR2 YYEKEE (reference sequence). In DNA, the CDR3 is TGTGCCAGCAGCTTGGGTAGGGATGGGTACGAGCAGTACGTC. Translating gives CASSLGRDGYEQYV.